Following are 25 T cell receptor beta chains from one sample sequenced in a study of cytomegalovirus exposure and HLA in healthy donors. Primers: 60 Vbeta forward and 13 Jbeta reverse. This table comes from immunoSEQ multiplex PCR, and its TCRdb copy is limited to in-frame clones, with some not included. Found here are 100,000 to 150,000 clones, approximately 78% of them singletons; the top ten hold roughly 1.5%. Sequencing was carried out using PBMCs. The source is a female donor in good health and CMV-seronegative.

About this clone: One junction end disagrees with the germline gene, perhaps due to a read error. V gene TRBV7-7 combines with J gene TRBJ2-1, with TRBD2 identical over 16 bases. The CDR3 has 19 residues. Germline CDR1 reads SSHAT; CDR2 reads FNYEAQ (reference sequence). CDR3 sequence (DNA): TGTGCTAGCAGCTATTCGGCGTCGGGACTAGCGGGAGGGACGGATGAGCAGTTCTTC. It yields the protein CASSYSASGLAGGTDEQFF.

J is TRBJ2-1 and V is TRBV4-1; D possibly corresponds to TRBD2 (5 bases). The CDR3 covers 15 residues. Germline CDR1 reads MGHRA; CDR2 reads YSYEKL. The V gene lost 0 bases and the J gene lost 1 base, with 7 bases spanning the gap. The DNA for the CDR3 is TGCGCCAGCAGCCAAGAGCTAGCTTCCTACAATGAGCAGTTCTTC. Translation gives CASSQELASYNEQFF.

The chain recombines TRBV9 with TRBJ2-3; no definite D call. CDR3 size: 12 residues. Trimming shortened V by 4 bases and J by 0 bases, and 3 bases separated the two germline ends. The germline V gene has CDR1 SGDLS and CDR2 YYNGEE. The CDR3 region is CASSLSTDTQYF. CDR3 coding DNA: TGTGCCAGCAGCCTTAGCACAGATACGCAGTATTTT.

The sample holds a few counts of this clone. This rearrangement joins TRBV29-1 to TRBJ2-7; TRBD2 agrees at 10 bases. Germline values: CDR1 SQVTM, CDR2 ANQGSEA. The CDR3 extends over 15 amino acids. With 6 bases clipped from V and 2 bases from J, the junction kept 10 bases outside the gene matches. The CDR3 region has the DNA TGCAGCGTCGCAAGGGGAGCGGGAGGGCCCTACGAGCAGTACTTC. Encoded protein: CSVARGAGGPYEQYF.

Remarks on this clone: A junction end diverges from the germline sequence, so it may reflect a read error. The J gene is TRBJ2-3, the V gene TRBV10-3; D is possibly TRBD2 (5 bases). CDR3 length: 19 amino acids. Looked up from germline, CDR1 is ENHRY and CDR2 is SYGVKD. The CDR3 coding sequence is TGTGCCATCAGGGAGTCCCCCGGGATTGGAAGTACTAGCACAGATACGCAGTATTTT. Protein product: CAIRESPGIGSTSTDTQYF.

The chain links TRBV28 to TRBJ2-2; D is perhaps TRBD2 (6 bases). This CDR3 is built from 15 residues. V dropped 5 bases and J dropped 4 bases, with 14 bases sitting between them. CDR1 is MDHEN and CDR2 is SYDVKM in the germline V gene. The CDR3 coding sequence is TGTGCCAGCAGTACGGCCGGGAGACTCACCGGGGAGCTGTTTTTT. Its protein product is CASSTAGRLTGELFF.

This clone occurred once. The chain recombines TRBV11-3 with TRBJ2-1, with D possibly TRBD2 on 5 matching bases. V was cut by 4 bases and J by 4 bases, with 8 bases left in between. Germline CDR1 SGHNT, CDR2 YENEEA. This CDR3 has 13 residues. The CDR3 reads CASSSGLYNEQFF. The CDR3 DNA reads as TGTGCCAGCAGCTCAGGACTTTACAATGAGCAGTTCTTC.

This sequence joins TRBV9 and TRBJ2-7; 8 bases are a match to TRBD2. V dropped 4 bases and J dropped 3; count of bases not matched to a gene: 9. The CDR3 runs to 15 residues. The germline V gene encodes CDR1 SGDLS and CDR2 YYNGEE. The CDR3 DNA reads TGTGCCAGCAGCCTCAGGCCGGGGGGGGACTACGAGCAGTACTTC. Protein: CASSLRPGGDYEQYF.

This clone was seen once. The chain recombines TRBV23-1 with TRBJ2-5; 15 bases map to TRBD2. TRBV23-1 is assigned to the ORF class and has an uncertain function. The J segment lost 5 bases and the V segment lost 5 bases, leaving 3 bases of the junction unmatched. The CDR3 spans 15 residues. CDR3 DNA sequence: TGCGCCAGCAGTGACGGGACTAGCGGGAGGGAGACCCAGTACTTC. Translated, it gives CASSDGTSGRETQYF.

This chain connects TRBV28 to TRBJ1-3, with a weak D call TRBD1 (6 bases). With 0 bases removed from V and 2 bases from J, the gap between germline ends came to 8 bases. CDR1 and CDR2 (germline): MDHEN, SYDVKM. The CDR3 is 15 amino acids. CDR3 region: CASSLWSGAGNTIYF. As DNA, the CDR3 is TGTGCCAGCAGTTTATGGTCAGGGGCTGGAAACACCATATATTTT.

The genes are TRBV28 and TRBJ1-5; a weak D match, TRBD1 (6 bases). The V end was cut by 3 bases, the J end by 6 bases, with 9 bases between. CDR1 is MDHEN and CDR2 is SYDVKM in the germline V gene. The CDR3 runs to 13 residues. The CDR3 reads CASSLGASQPQHF. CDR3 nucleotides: TGTGCCAGCAGTTTGGGGGCAAGTCAGCCCCAGCATTTT. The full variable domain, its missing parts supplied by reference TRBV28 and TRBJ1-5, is DVKVTQSSRYLVKRTGEKVFLECVQDMDHENMFWYRQDPGLGLRLIYFSYDVKMKEKGDIPEGYSVSREKKERFSLILESASTNQTSMYLCASSLGASQPQHFGDGTRLSIL.

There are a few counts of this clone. The CDR3: CASGEGQSSYEQYF. The CDR3 nucleotides read TGTGCCAGCGGTGAGGGCCAGAGCTCCTACGAGCAGTACTTC. The chain is built from TRBV5-4 and TRBJ2-7; D is possibly TRBD2 (5 bases). From germline, CDR1 is SGHNT and CDR2 YYREEE (reference sequence). Trimming pared 7 bases from V and 0 bases from J, leaving 14 bases between. The CDR3 is made up of 14 amino acids.

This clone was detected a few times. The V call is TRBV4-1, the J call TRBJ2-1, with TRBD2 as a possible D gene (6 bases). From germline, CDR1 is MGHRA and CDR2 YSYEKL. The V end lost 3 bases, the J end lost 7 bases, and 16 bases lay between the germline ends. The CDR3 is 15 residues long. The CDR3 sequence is CASSQEGLAWNEQFF. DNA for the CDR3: TGCGCCAGCAGCCAGGAGGGACTGGCGTGGAATGAGCAGTTCTTC.

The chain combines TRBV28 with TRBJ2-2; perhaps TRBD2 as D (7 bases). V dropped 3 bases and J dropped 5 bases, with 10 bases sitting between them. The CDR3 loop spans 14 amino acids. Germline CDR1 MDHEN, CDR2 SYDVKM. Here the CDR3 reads CASSFGGRTGELFF. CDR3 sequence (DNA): TGTGCCAGCAGTTTCGGGGGGCGTACCGGGGAGCTGTTTTTT. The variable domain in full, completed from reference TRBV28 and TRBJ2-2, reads DVKVTQSSRYLVKRTGEKVFLECVQDMDHENMFWYRQDPGLGLRLIYFSYDVKMKEKGDIPEGYSVSREKKERFSLILESASTNQTSMYLCASSFGGRTGELFFGEGSRLTVL.

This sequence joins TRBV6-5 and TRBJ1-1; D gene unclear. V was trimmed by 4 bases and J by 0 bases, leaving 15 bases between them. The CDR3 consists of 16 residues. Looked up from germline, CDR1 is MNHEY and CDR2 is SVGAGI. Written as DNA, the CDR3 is TGTGCCAGCAGTTTCGACCCGGGTCAGCTGAACACTGAAGCTTTCTTT. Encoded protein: CASSFDPGQLNTEAFF.

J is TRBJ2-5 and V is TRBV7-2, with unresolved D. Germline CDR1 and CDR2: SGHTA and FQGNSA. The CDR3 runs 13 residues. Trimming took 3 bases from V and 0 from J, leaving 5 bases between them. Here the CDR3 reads CASSFAYQETQYF. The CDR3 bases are TGTGCCAGCAGCTTTGCGTACCAAGAGACCCAGTACTTC.

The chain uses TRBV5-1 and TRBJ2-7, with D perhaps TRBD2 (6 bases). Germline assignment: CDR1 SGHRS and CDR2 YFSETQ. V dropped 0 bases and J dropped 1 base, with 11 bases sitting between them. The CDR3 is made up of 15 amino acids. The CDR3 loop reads CASSLVGLRSYEQYF. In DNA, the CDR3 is TGCGCCAGCAGCTTGGTGGGACTCCGGTCCTACGAGCAGTACTTC.

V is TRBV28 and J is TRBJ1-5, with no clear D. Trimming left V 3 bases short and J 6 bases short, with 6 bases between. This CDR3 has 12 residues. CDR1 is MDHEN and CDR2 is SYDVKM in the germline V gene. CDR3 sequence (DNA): TGTGCCAGCAGTTTCAGTGGTCAGCCCCAGCATTTT. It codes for CASSFSGQPQHF.

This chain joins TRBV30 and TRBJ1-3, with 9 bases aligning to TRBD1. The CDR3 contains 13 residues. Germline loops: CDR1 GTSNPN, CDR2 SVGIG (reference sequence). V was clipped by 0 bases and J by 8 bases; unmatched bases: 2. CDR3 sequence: CAWSVQGADTIYF. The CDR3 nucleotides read TGTGCCTGGAGTGTACAGGGGGCAGACACCATATATTTT.

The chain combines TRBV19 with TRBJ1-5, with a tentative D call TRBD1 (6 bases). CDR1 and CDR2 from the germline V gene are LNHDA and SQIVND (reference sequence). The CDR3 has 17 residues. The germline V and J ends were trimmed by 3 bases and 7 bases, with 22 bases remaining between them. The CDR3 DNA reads TGTGCCAGTAGTATTAGGGGTGTGGATACAGGGATACAGCCCCAGCATTTT. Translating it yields CASSIRGVDTGIQPQHF. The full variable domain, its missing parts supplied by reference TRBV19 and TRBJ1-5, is DGGITQSPKYLFRKEGQNVTLSCEQNLNHDAMYWYRQDPGQGLRLIYYSQIVNDFQKGDIAEGYSVSREKKESFPLTVTSAQKNPTAFYLCASSIRGVDTGIQPQHFGDGTRLSIL.

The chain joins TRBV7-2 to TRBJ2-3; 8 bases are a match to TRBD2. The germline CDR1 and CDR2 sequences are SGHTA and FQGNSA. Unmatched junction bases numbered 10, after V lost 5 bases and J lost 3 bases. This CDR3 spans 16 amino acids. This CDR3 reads CASSAMTSASTDTQYF. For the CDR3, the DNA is TGTGCCAGCAGCGCTATGACTAGCGCCTCGACAGATACGCAGTATTTT.

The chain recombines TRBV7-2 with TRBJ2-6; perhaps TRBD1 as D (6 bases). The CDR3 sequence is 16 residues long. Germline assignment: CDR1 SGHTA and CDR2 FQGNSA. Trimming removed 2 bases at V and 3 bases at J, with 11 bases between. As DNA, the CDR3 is TGTGCCAGCAGCTTAACAGGGTTAGGTGGGGCCAACGTCCTGACTTTC. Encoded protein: CASSLTGLGGANVLTF. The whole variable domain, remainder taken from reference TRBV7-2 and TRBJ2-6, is GAGVSQSPSNKVTEKGKDVELRCDPISGHTALYWYRQSLGQGLEFLIYFQGNSAPDKSGLPSDRFSAERTGGSVSTLTIQRTQQEDSAVYLCASSLTGLGGANVLTFGAGSRLTVL.

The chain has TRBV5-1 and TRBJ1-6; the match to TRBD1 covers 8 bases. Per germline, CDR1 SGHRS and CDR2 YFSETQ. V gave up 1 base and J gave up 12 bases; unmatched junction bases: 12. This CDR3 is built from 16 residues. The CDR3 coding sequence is TGCGCCAGCAGCTTGACCTCAGGGGGCGAAAACGAACCCCTCCACTTT. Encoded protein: CASSLTSGGENEPLHF.

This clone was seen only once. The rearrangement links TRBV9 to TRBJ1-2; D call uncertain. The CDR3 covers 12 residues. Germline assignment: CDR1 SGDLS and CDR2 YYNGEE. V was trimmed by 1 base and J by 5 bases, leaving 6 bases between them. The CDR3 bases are TGTGCCAGCAGCGTAAACTCGTATGGCTACACCTTC. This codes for CASSVNSYGYTF. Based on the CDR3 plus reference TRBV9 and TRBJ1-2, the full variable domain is DSGVTQTPKHLITATGQRVTLRCSPRSGDLSVYWYQQSLDQGLQFLIQYYNGEERAKGNILERFSAQQFPDLHSELNLSSLELGDSALYFCASSVNSYGYTFGSGTRLTVV.

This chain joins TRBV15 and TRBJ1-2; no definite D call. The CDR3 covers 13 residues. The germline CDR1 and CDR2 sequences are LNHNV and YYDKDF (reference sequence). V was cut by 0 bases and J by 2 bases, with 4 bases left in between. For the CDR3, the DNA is TGTGCCACCAGCAGAGATCTCAACTATGGCTACACCTTC. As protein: CATSRDLNYGYTF.